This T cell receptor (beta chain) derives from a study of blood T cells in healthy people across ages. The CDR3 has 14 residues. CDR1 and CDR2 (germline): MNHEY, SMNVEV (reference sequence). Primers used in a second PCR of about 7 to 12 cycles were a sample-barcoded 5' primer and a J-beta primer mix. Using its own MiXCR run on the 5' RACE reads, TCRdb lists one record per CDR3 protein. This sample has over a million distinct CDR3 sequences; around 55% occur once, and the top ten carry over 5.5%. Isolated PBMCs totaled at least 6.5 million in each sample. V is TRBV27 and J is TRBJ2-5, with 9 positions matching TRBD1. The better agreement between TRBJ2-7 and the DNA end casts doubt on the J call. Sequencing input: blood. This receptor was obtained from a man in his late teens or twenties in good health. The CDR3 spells CASRVTGGGYEQYF. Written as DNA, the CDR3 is TGTGCCAGCAGGGTAACAGGGGGCGGCTACGAGCAGTACTTC.